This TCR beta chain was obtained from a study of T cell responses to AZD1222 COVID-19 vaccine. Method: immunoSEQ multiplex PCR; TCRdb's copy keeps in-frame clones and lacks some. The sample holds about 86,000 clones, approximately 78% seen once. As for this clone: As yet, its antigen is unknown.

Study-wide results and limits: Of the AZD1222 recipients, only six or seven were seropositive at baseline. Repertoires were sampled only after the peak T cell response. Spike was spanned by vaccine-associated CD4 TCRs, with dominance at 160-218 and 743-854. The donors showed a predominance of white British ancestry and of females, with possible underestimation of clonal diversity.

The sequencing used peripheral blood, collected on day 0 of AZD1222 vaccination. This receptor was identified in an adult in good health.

The DNA for the CDR3 is TGCGCCAGCAGCTTGGTCACCCGAGGATGGACCGGGGAGCTGTTTTTT. Translation gives CASSLVTRGWTGELFF. The chain carries TRBV5-1 and TRBJ2-2, with no clear D. This CDR3 has 16 residues. With 0 bases removed from V and 5 bases from J, the gap between germline ends came to 14 bases. The V gene's germline CDR1 is SGHRS and CDR2 YFSETQ.